The rows below give T cell receptor beta chains drawn from one sample of a study of cytomegalovirus exposure and HLA in healthy donors. Sequencing was performed with immunoSEQ multiplex PCR; in TCRdb, only in-frame clones are kept and a portion is missing. In the table there are more than 95,000 clones, 65% to 85% of which are singletons. Specimen: PBMCs. These receptors were collected from a man aged 50 to 59 in good health and CMV-seropositive. The CDR3 runs from the conserved cysteine through the conserved F or W. Each record gives: clone size, D gene, J gene, V gene, CDR3 protein, CDR3 DNA. The D gene is left open where the match is weak. Rows may omit the clone size; those that give it use once, few, many or a size class.

- | - | TRBJ2-3 | TRBV5-4 | CASSLPGTDTQYF | TGTGCCAGCAGCTTACCAGGCACAGATACGCAGTATTTT
- | TRBD1 | TRBJ1-3 | TRBV15 | CATSKDREIAGNTIYF | TGTGCCACCAGCAAAGACAGGGAAATTGCTGGAAACACCATATATTTT
- | TRBD2 | TRBJ2-7 | TRBV19 | CASRGLTGGSPYEQYF | TGTGCCAGTAGGGGGCTCACGGGGGGTTCCCCCTACGAGCAGTACTTC
- | - | TRBJ1-2 | TRBV29-1 | CSVRTGNYGYTF | TGCAGCGTTAGGACTGGGAACTATGGCTACACCTTC
- | TRBD1 | TRBJ2-5 | TRBV7-2 | CASSFITSGTGVAETQYF | TGTGCCAGCAGCTTTATCACCTCCGGGACAGGGGTGGCTGAGACCCAGTACTTC
- | - | TRBJ1-1 | TRBV9 | CASSGGANWETLNTEAFF | TGTGCCAGCAGTGGGGGGGCAAACTGGGAAACCCTGAACACTGAAGCTTTCTTT
- | TRBD1 | TRBJ1-2 | TRBV6-4 | CASSDFLGQGVDYGYTF | TGTGCCAGCAGTGACTTCCTGGGACAGGGGGTTGACTATGGCTACACCTTC
once | - | TRBJ1-2 | TRBV5-6 | CASSSTPNYGYTF | TGTGCCAGCAGTTCGACACCGAACTATGGCTACACCTTC
- | - | TRBJ1-6 | TRBV7-9 | CASSSTGYNSPLHF | TGTGCCAGCAGCTCCACAGGGTATAATTCACCCCTCCACTTT
- | - | TRBJ2-7 | TRBV27 | CASSTPRRVGYEQYF | TGTGCCAGCAGTACCCCCCGCCGGGTAGGCTACGAGCAGTACTTC
- | - | TRBJ2-2 | TRBV7-2 | CASSLAGFGRGDTGELFF | TGTGCCAGCAGCTTAGCTGGGTTCGGCAGGGGCGACACCGGGGAGCTGTTTTTT
few | TRBD1 | TRBJ1-2 | TRBV6-1 | CASSNYRGEGYGYTF | TGTGCCAGCAGTAACTACAGGGGAGAAGGCTATGGCTACACCTTC
- | TRBD1 | TRBJ1-2 | TRBV18 | CASSPVLDRGPYGYTF | TGTGCCAGCTCACCAGTCCTGGACAGGGGGCCCTATGGCTACACCTTC
- | - | TRBJ1-1 | TRBV6-5 | CAAGSQMNTEAFF | TGTGCCGCGGGGAGTCAAATGAACACTGAAGCTTTCTTT
- | TRBD1 | TRBJ2-7 | TRBV11-2 | CASSPGQVWDEQYF | TGTGCCAGCAGCCCCGGACAGGTCTGGGACGAGCAGTACTTC
- | TRBD1 | TRBJ1-1 | TRBV7-6 | CASSFLGQLTSNTEAFF | TGTGCCAGCAGCTTCCTGGGACAGCTAACATCAAACACTGAAGCTTTCTTT
- | TRBD1 | TRBJ1-3 | TRBV5-1 | CASSLDRGPGNTIYF | TGCGCCAGCAGCTTGGACAGGGGCCCTGGAAACACCATATATTTT
- | TRBD1 | TRBJ1-6 | TRBV19 | CASSVTGEDSPLHF | TGTGCCAGTAGTGTCACAGGGGAGGATTCACCCCTCCACTTT
few | TRBD1 | TRBJ2-7 | TRBV6-5 | CASSYRGTGTYEQYF | TGTGCCAGCAGTTACAGGGGGACAGGGACCTACGAGCAGTACTTC
- | TRBD2 | TRBJ2-3 | TRBV7-2 | CASSLEGGRASDTQYF | TGTGCCAGCAGCTTAGAGGGCGGGAGGGCCTCAGATACGCAGTATTTT
few | TRBD1 | TRBJ2-1 | TRBV10-3 | CANSGTGWDEQFF | TGTGCCAACTCCGGGACAGGGTGGGATGAGCAGTTCTTC
- | - | TRBJ2-7 | TRBV5-1 | CASSFGLTYEQYF | TGCGCCAGCAGCTTTGGACTTACCTACGAGCAGTACTTC
- | TRBD1 | TRBJ1-5 | TRBV6-5 | CASSYLQGAKPQHF | TGTGCCAGCAGTTACTTGCAGGGGGCGAAGCCCCAGCATTTT
- | - | TRBJ1-1 | TRBV7-2 | CASSLQGLNTEAFF | TGTGCCAGCAGCTTGCAGGGGCTGAACACTGAAGCTTTCTTT
- | TRBD2 | TRBJ2-4 | TRBV2 | CASREGLAGGTKNIQYF | TGTGCCAGCAGGGAAGGACTAGCGGGGGGGACCAAAAACATTCAGTACTTC
- | - | TRBJ1-1 | TRBV11-3 | CASSFSQGRNTEAFF | TGTGCCAGCAGCTTTTCACAGGGTAGGAACACTGAAGCTTTCTTT
- | TRBD1 | TRBJ1-6 | TRBV2 | CASSDQGAYSPLHF | TGTGCCAGCAGTGATCAGGGGGCTTATTCACCCCTCCACTTT
- | - | TRBJ1-5 | TRBV7-9 | CASSLSSGVDLRNQPQHF | TGTGCCAGCAGCTTATCATCAGGGGTGGATTTACGGAATCAGCCCCAGCATTTT
- | TRBD1 | TRBJ2-1 | TRBV7-9 | CASSSPGQGWGEQFF | TGTGCCAGCAGCTCCCCGGGACAGGGATGGGGGGAGCAGTTCTTC
few | TRBD1 | TRBJ1-1 | TRBV4-1 | CASSQLYRGRTEAFF | TGCGCCAGCAGCCAACTGTACAGGGGAAGGACTGAAGCTTTCTTT
once | - | TRBJ2-7 | TRBV11-3 | CASSSPIYEQYF | TGTGCCAGCAGCTCACCTATCTACGAGCAGTACTTC
- | - | TRBJ1-6 | TRBV6-5 | CASSYGTRGGSPLHF | TGTGCCAGCAGTTACGGGACGCGGGGAGGATCACCCCTCCACTTT
- | TRBD1 | TRBJ1-4 | TRBV27 | CASRPLSVGDRANEKLFF | TGTGCCAGCAGGCCCTTATCGGTGGGGGACAGAGCTAATGAAAAACTGTTTTTT
- | - | TRBJ1-4 | TRBV2 | CASSPGRGLHGGKLFF | TGTGCCAGCAGCCCGGGACGGGGCTTACACGGGGGAAAACTGTTTTTT
- | - | TRBJ1-1 | TRBV5-1 | CASSSYRGAFF | TGCGCCAGCAGCTCATATCGGGGAGCTTTCTTT
- | - | TRBJ1-2 | TRBV2 | CASINLLVDYGYTF | TGTGCCAGCATAAATCTCTTAGTTGACTATGGCTACACCTTC
- | TRBD1 | TRBJ1-2 | TRBV18 | CASSPSGQGPMGYGYTF | TGTGCCAGCTCACCCTCGGGACAGGGCCCGATGGGGTATGGCTACACCTTC
- | TRBD1 | TRBJ1-2 | TRBV15 | CATSRGQGALGYTF | TGTGCCACCAGCAGGGGACAGGGGGCGCTTGGCTACACCTTC
- | TRBD2 | TRBJ2-1 | TRBV5-4 | CASSSRLAGGDEQFF | TGTGCCAGCAGCTCCCGACTAGCGGGGGGGGATGAGCAGTTCTTC
- | - | TRBJ1-4 | TRBV4-1 | CASSQSIATNEKLFF | TGCGCCAGCAGCCAGAGTATAGCAACTAATGAAAAACTGTTTTTT
- | - | TRBJ1-5 | TRBV27 | CASTSGGSNQPQHF | TGTGCCAGCACCTCTGGGGGGAGCAATCAGCCCCAGCATTTT
- | - | TRBJ1-2 | TRBV7-9 | CASSLITRSYGYTF | TGTGCCAGCAGCCTTATCACCAGGTCCTATGGCTACACCTTC
few | - | TRBJ1-1 | TRBV2 | CASTGPGHLNTEAFF | TGTGCCAGCACTGGACCTGGACACCTGAACACTGAAGCTTTCTTT
- | TRBD1 | TRBJ1-6 | TRBV2 | CASSRRGSSPLHF | TGTGCCAGCAGTCGCAGGGGGTCTTCACCCCTCCACTTT
- | - | TRBJ1-2 | TRBV2 | CASSPASVPRSSNYGYTF | TGTGCCAGCAGCCCTGCTTCGGTCCCTCGGTCTTCTAACTATGGCTACACCTTC
- | - | TRBJ1-6 | TRBV5-6 | CASSPGGDSPLHF | TGTGCCAGCAGCCCTGGGGGGGATTCACCCCTCCACTTT